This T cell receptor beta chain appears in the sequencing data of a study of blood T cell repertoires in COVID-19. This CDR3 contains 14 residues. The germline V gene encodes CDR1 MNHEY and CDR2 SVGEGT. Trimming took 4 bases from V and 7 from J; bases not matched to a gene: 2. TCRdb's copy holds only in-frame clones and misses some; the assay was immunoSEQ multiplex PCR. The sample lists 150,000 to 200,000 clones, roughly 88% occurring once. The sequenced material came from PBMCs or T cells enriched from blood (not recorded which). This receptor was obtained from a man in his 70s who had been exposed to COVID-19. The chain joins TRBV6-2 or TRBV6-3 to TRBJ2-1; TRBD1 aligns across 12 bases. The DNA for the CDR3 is TGTGCCAGCAGTTGGGACAGGGGGCAGAATGAGCAGTTCTTC. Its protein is CASSWDRGQNEQFF.